The present T cell receptor beta chain was sequenced within a study of T-cell memory formation after mild COVID-19. TCRdb independently ran MiXCR on the 5' RACE reads; one entry per CDR3 protein. The table records more than 120,000 distinct CDR3 sequences, 6% to 7% of them present only once. Points on this clonotype: Its antigen is not known.

Study conclusions and caveats: The study detected some responding clones in pre-infection memory, suggesting cross-reactive memory joined.

Source material: PBMCs or a T cell subset sorted from them (not recorded which). The receptor comes from an adult woman who had mild COVID-19 (a few samples of this study predate the infection). Cell type and time point are not known.

The CDR3 spells CASSERGVGGQPQHF. For the CDR3, the DNA is TGTGCCAGCAGCGAAAGAGGGGTTGGGGGTCAGCCCCAGCATTTT. The chain uses TRBV2 and TRBJ1-5; D may be TRBD1 (5 bases). In germline, CDR1 is SNHLY, CDR2 FYNNEI. Trimming took 6 bases from V and 6 from J, leaving 18 bases between them. The CDR3 spans 15 residues.